This entry lists 4 T cell receptor beta chains sequenced from one sample in a study of T cells in Graves' hyperthyroidism and ophthalmopathy (dated 2019 in TCRdb). Library generation was performed with multiplex PCR. Sequencing relied on an Illumina HiSeq 2000. TCR beta CDR3 regions were amplified from RNA transcripts. The first round of RT-PCR for the TCR CDR3 was performed with the HTBI primer set and the Qiagen OneStep RT-PCR kit. TCRdb trimmed public reads at Q25 via fastp, called clones via MiXCR and kept in-frame beta chains. When rows share a CDR3 protein, they turn into one entry using the most common DNA and genes. For this sample there are more than 500,000 distinct CDR3 sequences; roughly 14% appear just once. The ten top clones hold 4.3% of the sample. The sequenced sample was blood. The source of these receptors is a woman aged 40 to 55 with Graves' ophthalmopathy.

The genes are TRBV5-1 and TRBJ1-3; D uncertain. The CDR3 sequence is 16 residues long. Germline V gene sequence: CDR1 SGHRS, CDR2 YFSETQ. V lost 1 base and J 0 bases, leaving 11 bases between the germline ends. This chain's CDR3 is CASSLSTVDSGNTIYF. In nucleotides, the CDR3 is TGCGCCAGCAGCTTGAGTACGGTCGACTCTGGAAACACCATATATTTT.

Concerning this clonotype itself: This may stem from a read error, because a much larger clone lies one nucleotide away. The chain uses TRBV2 and TRBJ2-2, with D possibly TRBD1 on 6 matching bases. The CDR3 consists of 14 residues. Trimming pared 7 bases from V and 0 bases from J, leaving 9 bases between. Germline V CDR1 and CDR2: SNHLY, FYNNEI. CDR3 loop: CASKWDTNTGELFF. The CDR3 region has the DNA TGTGCCAGCAAATGGGACACGAACACCGGGGAGCTGTTTTTT.

This clonotype was counted many times. This chain joins TRBV10-3 and TRBJ1-1, with 8 bases fitting TRBD1. The CDR3 is 14 amino acids. V gave up 6 bases and J gave up 5 bases; unmatched junction bases: 8. Germline V gives CDR1 ENHRY, CDR2 SYGVKD. The CDR3 region has the DNA TGTGCCATCAGCACTCAGGGGGCGGAAACTGAAGCTTTCTTT. It specifies CAISTQGAETEAFF.

This clonotype has at least ten counts. The V call is TRBV24-1, the J call TRBJ2-5, with no clear D. Germline V gene lookup returns CDR1 KGHDR and CDR2 SFDVKD. V shed 1 base and J shed 2 bases, with 10 bases lying between them. The CDR3 covers 15 residues. CDR3 sequence (DNA): TGTGCCACCAGTGATTTCGGCCACCCTCAAGAGACCCAGTACTTC. Residues: CATSDFGHPQETQYF.